The next 15 T cell receptor beta chains were all read from a single sample in a study of PD-1 blockade in classical Hodgkin lymphoma. Clones were sequenced by immunoSEQ multiplex PCR, and TCRdb holds only the in-frame ones, with some missing. The sample consists of about 97,000 clones, around 80% of them appearing once. All the patients suffered relapse after autologous stem cell transplantation, and brentuximab vedotin exposure differed. This specimen consisted of peripheral blood mononuclear cells (PBMCs), obtained at baseline. Source of these receptors: a human donor with classical Hodgkin lymphoma.

This clone was seen just once. The chain recombines TRBV20-1 with TRBJ2-5, with D possibly matching TRBD2 (6 bases). Germline V gives CDR1 DFQATT, CDR2 SNEGSKA (reference sequence). This CDR3 region has 11 residues. The CDR3 DNA is TGCACCATCGGGGGAGAAGAGACCCAGTACTTC. It codes for CTIGGEETQYF.

This chain links TRBV29-1 with TRBJ2-7, with 9 bases identical to TRBD1. V shed 6 bases, J shed 0 bases, and the junction held 15 bases outside the gene matches. The CDR3 covers 17 residues. The germline CDR1 and CDR2 sequences are SQVTM and ANQGSEA. CDR3 residues: CSVGTGTGTKSSYEQYF. As DNA, the CDR3 is TGCAGCGTAGGGACAGGGACCGGGACTAAGAGCTCCTACGAGCAGTACTTC.

The chain couples TRBV7-9 to TRBJ2-2; D unclear. The CDR3 consists of 12 residues. Germline CDR1 reads SEHNR; CDR2 reads FQNEAQ (reference sequence). V dropped 6 bases and J dropped 7 bases, with 9 bases sitting between them. In DNA form, the CDR3 reads TGTGCCAGCAGTCTAGACCACGGGGAGCTGTTTTTT. Its protein is CASSLDHGELFF.

The J gene is TRBJ2-1, the V gene TRBV9; no reliable D call. Germline CDR1 reads SGDLS; CDR2 reads YYNGEE. The V gene lost 4 bases and the J gene lost 5 bases, with 10 bases spanning the gap. CDR3 size: 13 residues. CDR3 region: CASSPVGHNEQFF. As DNA, the CDR3 is TGTGCCAGCAGCCCTGTTGGGCACAATGAGCAGTTCTTC.

The chain is built from TRBV2 and TRBJ2-7; D is perhaps TRBD1 (6 bases). Trimming left V 7 bases short and J 2 bases short, with 21 bases between. This CDR3 contains 16 residues. CDR1 and CDR2 (germline): SNHLY, FYNNEI. CDR3 sequence (DNA): TGTGCCAGCATCGGACTTGCCGGGACACCTACCTACGAGCAGTACTTC. Protein: CASIGLAGTPTYEQYF.

The V call is TRBV10-3, the J call TRBJ2-7; D is unclear. V lost 3 bases to trimming and J lost 7 bases, with 10 bases between them. This CDR3 has 12 residues. Germline V gene lookup returns CDR1 ENHRY and CDR2 SYGVKD. CDR3 bases: TGTGCCATCAGTGACTTCGTCCGGGAGCAGTACTTC. Protein: CAISDFVREQYF.

The chain is built from TRBV2 and TRBJ2-5, with D perhaps TRBD2 (6 bases). Germline CDR1 SNHLY, CDR2 FYNNEI. Trimming left V 6 bases short and J 5 bases short, with 16 bases between. CDR3 size: 14 residues. This chain's CDR3 is CASRPPGGYETQYF. The DNA of the CDR3 is TGTGCCAGCAGGCCCCCCGGGGGTTACGAGACCCAGTACTTC. The variable domain in full, completed from reference TRBV2 and TRBJ2-5, reads EPEVTQTPSHQVTQMGQEVILRCVPISNHLYFYWYRQILGQKVEFLVSFYNNEISEKSEIFDDQFSVERPDGSNFTLKIRSTKLEDSAMYFCASRPPGGYETQYFGPGTRLLVL.

The CDR3 region is CASCTFSGPQETQYF. Written as DNA, the CDR3 is TGTGCCAGCTGTACCTTCTCGGGGCCTCAAGAGACCCAGTACTTC. The chain combines TRBV7-9 with TRBJ2-5; D could derive from TRBD1 or TRBD2 (5 bases each). The CDR3 runs to 15 residues. V was pared by 8 bases and J by 2 bases, with 18 bases between. Germline CDR1 reads SEHNR; CDR2 reads FQNEAQ (reference sequence).

CDR3 DNA sequence: TGTGCCAGCAGCTTACCGGGAAATGAAAAACTGTTTTTT. Its protein product is CASSLPGNEKLFF. The V gene is TRBV7-9, the J gene TRBJ1-4; D is uncertain. This CDR3 comprises 13 residues. Trimming removed 2 bases at V and 5 bases at J, with 6 bases between. Germline CDR1 SEHNR, CDR2 FQNEAQ (reference sequence).

The V call is TRBV18, the J call TRBJ2-3; D possibly corresponds to TRBD1 (6 bases). Between the trimmed V and J ends, which lost 0 bases and 2 bases, there was a span of 9 bases. The CDR3 spans 15 residues. CDR1 and CDR2 (germline): KGHSH, LQKENI. The CDR3 DNA sequence: TGTGCCAGCTCACCACCGGGGGCTGACACAGATACGCAGTATTTT. It encodes CASSPPGADTDTQYF.

The rearrangement uses TRBV4-1 and TRBJ2-1; 8 bases are shared with TRBD2. The germline V gene encodes CDR1 MGHRA and CDR2 YSYEKL. The CDR3 has 16 residues. With V trimmed by 2 bases and J by 0 bases, 3 bases remained unmatched. The CDR3 loop reads CASSQIGTSSYNEQFF. The CDR3 DNA is TGCGCCAGCAGCCAAATCGGGACTAGCTCCTACAATGAGCAGTTCTTC.

This rearrangement joins TRBV2 to TRBJ1-5; D is unresolved. The CDR3 is 15 residues long. V shed 2 bases and J shed 1 base, with 9 bases lying between them. Germline values: CDR1 SNHLY, CDR2 FYNNEI. CDR3 coding DNA: TGTGCCAGCAGTGAAAGGTTTTTGAGCAATCAGCCCCAGCATTTT. Its translation: CASSERFLSNQPQHF.

The chain carries TRBV7-3 and TRBJ2-3; no clear D. The CDR3 length is 15 residues. Deletions cut 3 bases from V and 0 bases from J, with 10 bases between. Looked up from germline, CDR1 is SGHTA and CDR2 is FQGTGA. The CDR3 bases are TGTGCCAGCAGCTTGTTGGGTTCGAGCACAGATACGCAGTATTTT. Its translation is CASSLLGSSTDTQYF.

The CDR3 region has the DNA TGTGCCAGCAGCTTAGACCTAGCGGGAGGGCCAGAGACCCAGTACTTC. Residues: CASSLDLAGGPETQYF. The V call is TRBV7-9, the J call TRBJ2-5, with 12 positions matching TRBD2. From germline, CDR1 is SEHNR and CDR2 FQNEAQ (reference sequence). This CDR3 has 16 residues. V was clipped by 1 base and J by 4 bases; unmatched bases: 4.

The CDR3, as DNA: TGTGCCAGCAGCGTTGGGGTGGGGCCTCCAGAGACCCAGTACTTC. It is translated as CASSVGVGPPETQYF. The chain has TRBV9 and TRBJ2-5; possibly TRBD1 for D (5 bases). V shed 2 bases and J shed 4 bases, with 15 bases lying between them. Looked up from germline, CDR1 is SGDLS and CDR2 is YYNGEE. This CDR3 region has 15 residues.